This passage covers 24 T cell receptor beta chains from one sample sequenced in a study of Ad26.COV2.S vaccination and SARS-CoV-2 variants. Measured with immunoSEQ multiplex PCR; TCRdb has only the in-frame clones, and not every one. The sample shows 350,000 to 450,000 clones, around 92% of them seen only once. Sequencing was performed on peripheral blood, taken after recovery from COVID-19. Receptor source: a human donor who had recovered from COVID-19.

This rearrangement joins TRBV9 to TRBJ1-3; tentatively, D is TRBD1 (5 bases). From germline, CDR1 is SGDLS and CDR2 YYNGEE. Trimming left V 0 bases short and J 8 bases short, with 15 bases between. The CDR3 spans 15 residues. As DNA, the CDR3 is TGTGCCAGCAGCGTAGAGGGGATTCCTCCACACACCATATATTTT. Residues: CASSVEGIPPHTIYF.

The chain has TRBV29-1 and TRBJ2-3; 7 bases agree with TRBD2. The germline CDR1 and CDR2 sequences are SQVTM and ANQGSEA. The CDR3 runs 16 residues. The V and J ends lost 3 bases and 3 bases, in that order; junction bases with no gene match: 12. Here the CDR3 reads CSVDGPSGVGTDTQYF. DNA for the CDR3: TGCAGCGTTGATGGCCCGAGCGGGGTCGGAACAGATACGCAGTATTTT.

The V gene is TRBV6-5, the J gene TRBJ1-1; TRBD1 matches at 8 bases. The CDR3 runs to 14 residues. Germline V CDR1 and CDR2: MNHEY, SVGAGI. V dropped 2 bases and J dropped 8; count of bases not matched to a gene: 7. The CDR3 bases are TGTGCCAGCAGTTACGAATACAGGGGGTCCGAAGCTTTCTTT. As protein: CASSYEYRGSEAFF.

The chain links TRBV10-2 to TRBJ1-1; 7 bases match TRBD1. Germline V gene sequence: CDR1 WSHSY, CDR2 SAAADI. J gave up 1 base and V 3 bases, and 11 bases lay outside the gene matches. This CDR3 is 17 amino acids long. In DNA form, the CDR3 reads TGCGCCAGCAGTGAAGTTTGGTGGAGGGGGCAGAACACTGAAGCTTTCTTT. Protein product: CASSEVWWRGQNTEAFF.

The chain is built from TRBV7-6 and TRBJ2-7; maybe TRBD1 (6 bases). Germline assignment: CDR1 SGHVS and CDR2 FNYEAQ. The CDR3 is 15 amino acids. Trimming left V 8 bases short and J 3 bases short, with 20 bases between. Written as DNA, the CDR3 is TGTGCCAGCGTGAACTTAACAACAGGGAGCTACGAGCAGTACTTC. Translating gives CASVNLTTGSYEQYF. The complete variable domain, with remaining parts taken from reference TRBV7-6 and TRBJ2-7, reads GAGVSQSPRYKVTKRGQDVALRCDPISGHVSLYWYRQALGQGPEFLTYFNYEAQQDKSGLPNDRFSAERPEGSISTLTIQRTEQRDSAMYRCASVNLTTGSYEQYFGPGTRLTVT.

The chain uses TRBV2 and TRBJ2-1; TRBD1 is a possible D gene (6 bases). The germline V and J ends were trimmed by 8 bases and 7 bases, with 18 bases remaining between them. CDR1 SNHLY and CDR2 FYNNEI come from the germline V gene. This CDR3 contains 14 residues. The CDR3 region has the DNA TGTGCCAGCGCGATAACAGGGTTGGCAAATGAGCAGTTCTTC. Translated: CASAITGLANEQFF.

The chain uses TRBV13 and TRBJ2-6; D not certain. V lost 5 bases and J 2 bases, leaving 4 bases between the germline ends. Germline values: CDR1 PRHDT, CDR2 FYEKMQ (reference sequence). The CDR3 is 13 residues long. CDR3 sequence (DNA): TGTGCCAGCAGCCCCCCTGGGGCCAACGTCCTGACTTTC. It encodes CASSPPGANVLTF.

This clone is a singleton in its sample. The CDR3 bases are TGTGCCAGCAACAAGGGGGGCTGGGAGGGAGATACGCAGTATTTT. This encodes CASNKGGWEGDTQYF. The V and J genes are TRBV9 and TRBJ2-3; D is possibly TRBD2 (7 bases). Trimming left V 6 bases short and J 5 bases short, with 19 bases between. CDR1 is SGDLS, CDR2 YYNGEE, per germline. The length of the CDR3 is 15 residues.

Written as DNA, the CDR3 is TGCAGTGCTAGTATACCTCCAGGGGTATTGGCCTACGAGCAGTACTTC. The encoded protein is CSASIPPGVLAYEQYF. The V and J genes are TRBV20-1 and TRBJ2-7, with a possible D match to TRBD1 (6 bases). The V gene's germline CDR1 is DFQATT and CDR2 SNEGSKA (reference sequence). CDR3 length equals 16 residues. With 3 bases removed from V and 2 bases from J, the gap between germline ends came to 20 bases.

This chain links TRBV4-1 with TRBJ2-1, with 10 nucleotides matching TRBD1. The J segment lost 4 bases and the V segment lost 2 bases, leaving 5 bases of the junction unmatched. The CDR3 loop spans 16 amino acids. From germline, CDR1 is MGHRA and CDR2 YSYEKL. CDR3 nucleotides: TGCGCCAGCAGCCAACCAGACAGGGGGCTTTACAATGAGCAGTTCTTC. Translated, it gives CASSQPDRGLYNEQFF.

The chain recombines TRBV6-1 with TRBJ1-4, with D tentatively TRBD1 (6 bases). The V gene's germline CDR1 is MNHNS and CDR2 SASEGT. CDR3 size: 16 residues. Trimming pared 2 bases from V and 7 bases from J, leaving 17 bases between. The CDR3 loop reads CASSEHLRDIREKLFF. The CDR3 DNA reads TGTGCCAGCAGTGAACACCTCCGGGACATACGTGAAAAACTGTTTTTT.

The chain is built from TRBV13 and TRBJ2-6; D ambiguous. The CDR3 runs to 17 residues. Germline V gene lookup returns CDR1 PRHDT and CDR2 FYEKMQ (reference sequence). The V end lost 1 base, the J end lost 1 base, and 11 bases lay between the germline ends. The CDR3 loop reads CASSLAGSLSGANVLTF. The DNA of the CDR3 is TGTGCCAGCAGCTTAGCAGGATCTCTATCTGGGGCCAACGTCCTGACTTTC.

This sequence joins TRBV19 and TRBJ2-7; 8 bases align to TRBD1. Germline V gene data show CDR1 as LNHDA and CDR2 as SQIVND (reference sequence). The J segment lost 2 bases and the V segment lost 5 bases, leaving 5 bases of the junction unmatched. This CDR3 comprises 14 residues. CDR3 sequence (DNA): TGTGCCAGTAGTCCGGGGACAGGTGCCTACGAGCAGTACTTC. Its protein is CASSPGTGAYEQYF. Combining the CDR3 with reference TRBV19 and TRBJ2-7 gives the whole variable domain DGGITQSPKYLFRKEGQNVTLSCEQNLNHDAMYWYRQDPGQGLRLIYYSQIVNDFQKGDIAEGYSVSREKKESFPLTVTSAQKNPTAFYLCASSPGTGAYEQYFGPGTRLTVT.

The chain combines TRBV11-2 with TRBJ1-1, with D perhaps TRBD1 (6 bases). V lost 5 bases and J 1 base, leaving 8 bases between the germline ends. The germline CDR1 and CDR2 sequences are SGHAT and FQNNGV. CDR3 length: 13 amino acids. The chain's CDR3 is CASSQGQNTEAFF. CDR3 nucleotides: TGTGCCAGCAGCCAGGGACAGAACACTGAAGCTTTCTTT.

In this sample, this clone turned up once. V gene TRBV5-1 combines with J gene TRBJ1-2, with 9 bases fitting TRBD1. V shed 4 bases, J shed 6 bases, and the junction held 7 bases outside the gene matches. This CDR3 is 14 amino acids long. From germline, CDR1 is SGHRS and CDR2 YFSETQ. As DNA, the CDR3 is TGCGCCAGCAGCCACACAGGGGGCTGGGATGGCTACACCTTC. Amino acids: CASSHTGGWDGYTF. Full variable domain (rest looked up from reference TRBV5-1 and TRBJ1-2): KAGVTQTPRYLIKTRGQQVTLSCSPISGHRSVSWYQQTPGQGLQFLFEYFSETQRNKGNFPGRFSGRQFSNSRSEMNVSTLELGDSALYLCASSHTGGWDGYTFGSGTRLTVV.

CDR3 region: CASSLIQGQKSTEAFF. CDR3 nucleotides: TGTGCCAGCAGTTTAATACAGGGACAGAAATCCACTGAAGCTTTCTTT. J is TRBJ1-1 and V is TRBV7-8, with TRBD1 identical over 7 bases. J lost 4 bases, V lost 6 bases, and 14 bases had no gene match. CDR1 is SGHVS, CDR2 FQNEAQ, per germline. The CDR3 has 16 residues.

This clone was counted a few times. The V and J genes are TRBV6-4 and TRBJ1-2; tentative D call: TRBD1 (6 bases). The CDR3 has 16 amino acids. Germline V gene data show CDR1 as MRHNA and CDR2 as SNTAGT. The V end was cut by 0 bases, the J end by 5 bases, with 16 bases between. DNA of the CDR3: TGTGCCAGCAGTGACTCGGAGAGGACAGAGGTTTATGGCTACACCTTC. As protein: CASSDSERTEVYGYTF.

V gene TRBV10-3 combines with J gene TRBJ2-3; 12 bases agree with TRBD1. The V gene end was trimmed by 11 bases and the J gene end by 3 bases; junction bases not matched to a gene: 9. CDR1 and CDR2 from the germline V gene are ENHRY and SYGVKD. This CDR3 spans 15 amino acids. The CDR3 spells CASRGQGAVTDTQYF. In DNA, the CDR3 is TGTGCCTCGAGGGGACAGGGGGCTGTGACAGATACGCAGTATTTT.

This chain uses TRBV5-5 with TRBJ1-1; D gene unclear. V dropped 4 bases and J dropped 2 bases, with 12 bases sitting between them. The CDR3 is made up of 14 amino acids. CDR1 and CDR2 from the germline V gene are SGHKS and YYEKEE (reference sequence). The CDR3 DNA is TGTGCCAGCAGCCCCCCCGCGGATAACACTGAAGCTTTCTTT. Amino acids: CASSPPADNTEAFF.

This chain connects TRBV6-6 to TRBJ1-2; 8 bases match TRBD1. CDR3 size: 13 residues. Germline loops: CDR1 MNHNY, CDR2 SVGAGI (reference sequence). V was clipped by 4 bases and J by 7 bases; unmatched bases: 5. The CDR3 DNA follows: TGTGCCAGCAGTTGGGGACAGGACATTGGCTACACCTTC. Protein: CASSWGQDIGYTF.

Here the CDR3 DNA reads TGTGCCAGCAGGAGGATGAACACTGAAGCTTTCTTT. This encodes CASRRMNTEAFF. The gene calls are TRBV25-1 and TRBJ1-1; D remains ambiguous. Germline CDR1 reads MGHDK; CDR2 reads SYGVNS. Trimming took off 6 bases at V and 0 bases at J, with 5 bases between the two ends. CDR3 length: 12 amino acids.

The rearrangement uses TRBV5-1 and TRBJ2-5; D possibly corresponds to TRBD2 (6 bases). V gave up 0 bases and J gave up 4 bases, with 7 bases separating them. Germline CDR1 is SGHRS and CDR2 is YFSETQ. The CDR3 covers 13 residues. The CDR3 DNA reads as TGCGCCAGCAGCTTGGTGGAGGGAGAGACCCAGTACTTC. This gives the protein CASSLVEGETQYF.

The genes are TRBV6-5 and TRBJ1-1, with TRBD1 matching over 9 bases. The J segment lost 3 bases and the V segment lost 4 bases, leaving 9 bases of the junction unmatched. Germline assignment: CDR1 MNHEY and CDR2 SVGAGI. The CDR3 sequence is 16 residues long. CDR3 protein: CASSFEPGQGYTEAFF. CDR3 in DNA: TGTGCCAGCAGTTTCGAACCGGGACAGGGCTACACTGAAGCTTTCTTT.

This rearrangement joins TRBV5-1 to TRBJ1-4, with 10 bases matching TRBD1. The germline CDR1 and CDR2 sequences are SGHRS and YFSETQ. V was pared by 1 base and J by 6 bases, with 6 bases of the junction left unmatched. The CDR3 contains 16 residues. Here the CDR3 reads CASSLYPGTGDEKLFF. The CDR3 bases are TGCGCCAGCAGCTTGTATCCCGGGACAGGGGATGAAAAACTGTTTTTT.